Listed here are 10 T cell receptor beta chains from one sample, sequenced in a study of tumor-infiltrating lymphocytes in localized non-small cell lung cancer (dated by TCRdb to about 2021). Libraries were constructed by the immunoSEQ multiplex PCR assay. The table comes from immuneACCESS by way of TCRdb, which keeps in-frame sequences with V and J called. Part of the clones is missing from these tables; in studies checked, under half for an unresolved V gene and the rest for unknown reasons. The sample table records roughly 9,900 clones; 50% to 70% of these occur just once. The top ten clonotypes cover about 9.7% of the sample. Sequencing input: lung tumor tissue. The receptors stem from a human donor with non-small cell lung cancer.

This chain joins TRBV5-6 and TRBJ2-6; the D gene is possibly TRBD2 (5 bases). The ends were cut back, 2 bases at V and 2 bases at J, with 5 bases in the middle. The CDR3 contains 14 residues. Germline V gives CDR1 SGHDT, CDR2 YYEEEE. The CDR3 DNA follows: TGTGCCAGCAGCTTCGGGGCTGGGGCCAACGTCCTGACTTTC. Translated, it gives CASSFGAGANVLTF.

This chain uses TRBV5-5 with TRBJ2-3; 8 bases align to TRBD1. V shed 0 bases, J shed 0 bases, and the junction held 3 bases outside the gene matches. Germline V gene sequence: CDR1 SGHKS, CDR2 YYEKEE (reference sequence). The CDR3 sequence is 16 residues long. CDR3 sequence (DNA): TGTGCCAGCAGCTTGGCCCAGGGGGCGAGCACAGATACGCAGTATTTT. This encodes CASSLAQGASTDTQYF.

The rearrangement uses TRBV5-6 and TRBJ1-1, with D unresolved. The ends were cut back, 4 bases at V and 3 bases at J, with 25 bases in the middle. CDR1 SGHDT and CDR2 YYEEEE come from the germline V gene. The CDR3 runs to 18 residues. CDR3 nucleotide sequence: TGTGCCAGCAGCACCGTTCGTCTCTACTCCCTTACCCACACTGAAGCTTTCTTT. It yields the protein CASSTVRLYSLTHTEAFF.

This clone showed up just a few times. DNA of the CDR3: TGTGCCAGTAGTATAGGACAGCCGTCTGGGGGCTACACCTTC. As protein: CASSIGQPSGGYTF. The chain uses TRBV19 and TRBJ1-2; TRBD1 might be the D (5 bases). CDR1 is LNHDA and CDR2 is SQIVND in the germline V gene (reference sequence). Trimming removed 1 base at V and 8 bases at J, with 14 bases between. The CDR3 is 14 residues long.

The chain has TRBV18 and TRBJ2-3; D possibly uses TRBD1 or TRBD2 (5 bases each). Trimming pared 3 bases from V and 5 bases from J, leaving 12 bases between. CDR1 KGHSH and CDR2 LQKENI come from the germline V gene. The CDR3 is 14 amino acids. The CDR3: CASSPGRAVDTQYF. Written as DNA, the CDR3 is TGTGCCAGCTCACCGGGGCGGGCAGTAGATACGCAGTATTTT. Variable domain in full (rest from reference TRBV18 and TRBJ2-3): NAGVMQNPRHLVRRRGQEARLRCSPMKGHSHVYWYRQLPEEGLKFMVYLQKENIIDESGMPKERFSAEFPKEGPSILRIQQVVRGDSAAYFCASSPGRAVDTQYFGPGTRLTVL.

The CDR3 sequence: CASSRQVSSNEKLFF. In DNA form, the CDR3 reads TGCGCCAGCAGCCGACAGGTTTCATCTAATGAAAAACTGTTTTTT. The rearrangement links TRBV4-1 to TRBJ1-4; tentative D call: TRBD1 (6 bases). V was trimmed by 4 bases and J by 3 bases, leaving 12 bases between them. CDR1 is MGHRA, CDR2 YSYEKL, per germline. This CDR3 is 15 amino acids long.

This clone was observed once. V is TRBV30 and J is TRBJ2-3; D ambiguous. Trimming cost V 1 base and J 5 bases, with 7 bases left between them. From germline, CDR1 is GTSNPN and CDR2 SVGIG (reference sequence). The CDR3 spans 12 residues. CDR3 loop: CAWSGRGDTQYF. The DNA for the CDR3 is TGTGCCTGGAGTGGCCGTGGAGATACGCAGTATTTT.

V gene TRBV6-5 combines with J gene TRBJ1-2; 8 bases fit TRBD1. V trimming: 5 bases; J trimming: 4 bases; junction bases outside the gene matches: 6. This CDR3 has 14 residues. Germline V CDR1 and CDR2: MNHEY, SVGAGI. The CDR3 DNA sequence: TGTGCCAGCAGTCCCCAGGGGGCTAGCTATGGCTACACCTTC. Encoded protein: CASSPQGASYGYTF.

V usage is TRBV11-2 and J usage is TRBJ1-1, with D tentatively TRBD1 (6 bases). Trimming took off 9 bases at V and 0 bases at J, with 14 bases between the two ends. This CDR3 has 14 amino acids. The germline CDR1 and CDR2 sequences are SGHAT and FQNNGV. CDR3 loop: CASLLGGLNTEAFF. The CDR3 nucleotides read TGTGCCAGTTTGTTAGGGGGGCTGAACACTGAAGCTTTCTTT.

The rearrangement joins TRBV15 to TRBJ2-3; D gene unclear. Trimming removed 1 base at V and 2 bases at J, with 13 bases between. Per germline, CDR1 LNHNV and CDR2 YYDKDF (reference sequence). This CDR3 spans 16 amino acids. The CDR3 reads CATSRVLRTITDTQYF. The CDR3 nucleotides read TGTGCCACCAGCAGAGTCCTGAGGACGATCACAGATACGCAGTATTTT.